The text below deals with one T cell receptor (beta chain). This receptor's antigen is unknown. CDR1 LGHNA and CDR2 YSLEER were looked up in the germline V gene. The CDR3, from cysteine to phenylalanine, totals 16 residues. The record lacks a DNA sequence. HCMV-specific IgG was detected in serum with a commercial ELISA kit to determine HCMV serostatus. Peripheral blood mononuclear cells were isolated from blood by Ficoll density gradient centrifugation. The sample comes from a study of T cells expressing NK-cell markers (dated by TCRdb to 2020 to 2021). Study-level background: In sorted CD3+CD56+NKG2C+, CD3+CD56+NKG2C- and CD3+CD56-NKG2C+ T-cell subsets from 8 or 9 donors, TCR beta-chain repertoires were profiled. Seven of the eight sequenced donors were HCMV-seropositive and one was HCMV-seronegative. The libraries were sequenced on Illumina HiSeq 2000/2500, MiSeq or NextSeq, producing 2 x 150 bp reads. All eight donors whose samples were sequenced were randomly selected healthy volunteers, three of them men and five women. The research as a whole found: For roughly six donors, the dominant CD3+CD56+NKG2C+ clonotypes were among the top 10 CD8+ clonotypes and accounted for roughly 1.0-8% of CD8+ T cells. Those dominant clonotypes were again the most abundant among CD3+CD56-NKG2C+ cells in a handful of donors, at 28.3-60.1%. Whether the expanded NKG2C-expressing T cell clones were specific for HCMV antigens remained unclear.

The reads were generated on an Illumina HiSeq 2000. TCR beta cDNA libraries were prepared using 5'RACE template switching, which introduced a universal primer site and unique molecular identifiers. cDNA synthesis was primed from the TCR beta constant segment and was followed by two successive PCR amplification steps. Turning to the authors' computational methods: MIGEC was used to demultiplex reads and group the reads by UMI, and MiTCR was used to assemble and quantify clonotypes. To remove erroneous sequences, TCR cDNA sequences were retained only when supported by two or more reads. The tcR package was used for downstream repertoire analysis, and clonotypes were matched across fractions by CDR3 nucleotide sequence plus V segment. VDJmatch was used to annotate antigen specificity against VDJdb, with one amino acid substitution allowed in CDR3. Reads reprocessed by TCRdb are summarized as one entry per CDR3 protein sequence, and DNA is absent. For this entry, the V and J calls and clone size follow TCRdb and not the study's own pipeline. The table for this sample records 90,000 to 130,000 distinct CDR3 sequences. The ten largest clonotypes hold about a fifth of the sample.

The rearranged chain carries TRBV4-3 and TRBJ2-1. Sequences were obtained from blood T cells: a sorted CD56 or NKG2C T cell subset, CD4+ or CD8+ T cells, or bulk PBMC T cells (not recorded which). The TCR was taken from a woman between 18 and 69 years old in good health. The CDR3 protein is CASSQDLWENYNEQFF.